These T cell receptor beta chains were read from a single sample in a study of shared clonotypes between healthy human individuals. Clones were read by immunoSEQ multiplex PCR, and TCRdb kept only the in-frame ones, dropping some. There are 2 million to 2.5 million clones in the sample; under 97% occur only once, and roughly 0.13% lies in the top ten. Sequenced input: naive CD4+ T cells sorted from blood. The receptor source for this set is a man between 18 and 29 years old in good health. Each CDR3 is given with its conserved first and last residue. A D gene is named only where the DNA matches it firmly.

j_call d_call v_call cdr3_nt cdr3_aa
TRBJ2-7 - TRBV7-2 TGTGCCAGCAGCTTAGAAGGGGCCACCTACGAGCAGTACTTC CASSLEGATYEQYF
TRBJ1-4 - TRBV18 TGTGCCAGCTCACCGGGGGCTACCTCCTGGGACGAAAAACTGTTTTTT CASSPGATSWDEKLFF
TRBJ2-4 - TRBV19 TGTGCCAGTAGTATGACGGGTTTGGCCAAAAACATTCAGTACTTC CASSMTGLAKNIQYF
TRBJ2-7 - TRBV5-1 TGCGCCAGCAGCCTGACTCCCTGGGTCTACGAGCAGTACTTC CASSLTPWVYEQYF
TRBJ2-4 - TRBV6-6 TGTGCCAGCACCCCCGGGACCGTATTAGCCAAAAACATTCAGTACTTC CASTPGTVLAKNIQYF
TRBJ2-5 TRBD2 TRBV9 TGTGCCAGCAGCGTAGGACTAGCGGGGACCTACCAAGAGACCCAGTACTTC CASSVGLAGTYQETQYF
TRBJ1-4 - TRBV2 TGTGCCAGCAGTGAATTAACAGGGAACGAAAAACTGTTTTTT CASSELTGNEKLFF
TRBJ1-6 TRBD1 TRBV19 TGTGCCTCGTCACTCAGGGACAGGGGGCAGGGTTCACCCCTCCACTTT CASSLRDRGQGSPLHF
TRBJ2-1 - TRBV21-1 TGTGCCAGCAGCGCCCTCCGGCACAATGAGCAGTTCTTC CASSALRHNEQFF
TRBJ2-1 - TRBV6-1 TGTGCCAGCAGTGAACAACTGTTCGGCTATGAGCAGTTCTTC CASSEQLFGYEQFF
TRBJ2-7 TRBD1 TRBV6-4 TGTGCCAGCATAGGACAGGGTTTTTCGGAGCAGTACTTC CASIGQGFSEQYF
TRBJ1-2 TRBD1 TRBV30 TGTGCCTGGAGTGGAACAGGGGGCAGGGGTAACTATGGCTACACCTTC CAWSGTGGRGNYGYTF
TRBJ1-6 TRBD1 TRBV5-4 TGTGCCAGCAGCCAGGACAGGGGGGTTTCACCCCTCCACTTT CASSQDRGVSPLHF
TRBJ2-2 - TRBV5-1 TGCGCCAGCAGTCCCGGGCCCGGGGAGCTGTTTTTT CASSPGPGELFF
TRBJ1-6 - TRBV5-6 TGTGCCAGCAGCTTGGCCGCGTCCTATTCACCCCTCCACTTT CASSLAASYSPLHF
TRBJ1-2 TRBD1 TRBV4-1 TGCGCCAGCATCAAGGGGGCTGGGACACCAGGGAACTATGGCTACACCTTC CASIKGAGTPGNYGYTF
TRBJ1-2 TRBD1 TRBV19 TGTGCCAGTAGTAGGGGACAGGGGGACTATGGCTACACCTTC CASSRGQGDYGYTF
TRBJ2-5 - TRBV9 TGTGCCAGCAGCGTCGATGTGGTGGACCAAGAGACCCAGTACTTC CASSVDVVDQETQYF
TRBJ2-7 TRBD2 TRBV5-5 TGTGCCAGCAGCAAAACTAGCGATGCCTACTCCTACGAGCAGTACTTC CASSKTSDAYSYEQYF
TRBJ1-1 - TRBV28 TGTGCCAGCACCACCCTGAACACTGAAGCTTTCTTT CASTTLNTEAFF
TRBJ2-7 - TRBV11-2 TGTGCCAGTACCCGGGACTCGCAGTACGAGCAGTACTTC CASTRDSQYEQYF
TRBJ2-3 - TRBV5-1 TGCGCCAGCAGCCCGAAGCAGGGGTCAGATACGCAGTATTTT CASSPKQGSDTQYF